This T cell receptor beta chain was sequenced during a study of vaccination effects on CD4 cells after COVID-19. Study-level information: It was two doses of either the BNT162b2 or mRNA-1273 vaccine that participants received.

Points from the study as a whole: In the late period after vaccination, infection- and vaccine-induced clones contracted markedly.

Sequencing used immunoSEQ multiplex PCR; TCRdb keeps in-frame clones, though not all of them. The sample records 65,000 to 90,000 clones, roughly 79% being singletons. This CDR3 region has 14 residues. Germline V gives CDR1 MGHRA, CDR2 YSYEKL. V gave up 5 bases and J gave up 2 bases, with 11 bases separating them. Comment on this clone: The antigen is not known.

After expansion with viral peptide pools in the ViraFEST assay, antigen-specific CD4+ T cells were sequenced. When about ten days of culture had elapsed, CD4+ T cells were isolated. Testing of the vaccine recipients showed negative nucleocapsid antibodies and no prior SARS-CoV-2 infection. Peptides at about 10 ug/ml and IL-2 at 9.5 to 10 IU/ml were added to a few million PBMC per well. This chain uses TRBV4-1 with TRBJ2-3, with TRBD1 as a possible D gene (6 bases). The origin of this receptor is a human donor who received a COVID-19 vaccine. This specimen consisted of CD4+ T cells from PBMCs cultured with SARS-CoV-2 spike peptides, obtained before COVID-19 vaccination. CDR3 in amino acids: CASSLRTDTDTQYF. The CDR3 nucleotides are TGCGCCAGCAGCTTAAGGACAGACACAGATACGCAGTATTTT.